These 31 T cell receptor beta chains share one sample of origin, sequenced in a study of OX40 agonist ivuxolimab in advanced cancers. The method was immunoSEQ multiplex PCR; TCRdb's version includes in-frame clones alone and lacks a portion of them. The sample holds about 50,000 clones, around 85% seen once. Sequenced here: CD4+ or CD8+ T cells sorted from blood, sampled in a trial of the OX40 agonist ivuxolimab. All receptors derive from an adult with an advanced solid tumor such as melanoma, head and neck, liver or kidney cancer.

The J gene is TRBJ2-4, the V gene TRBV11-2; D perhaps matches TRBD2 (6 bases). V was shortened by 5 bases and J by 1 base, with 18 bases between the two germline ends. The CDR3 loop spans 17 amino acids. Germline V lookup: CDR1 SGHAT, CDR2 FQNNGV. The CDR3 region has the DNA TGTGCCAGCAGCGCCAGCGGGTCCCAGCGGGCCAAAAACATTCAGTACTTC. Its translation is CASSASGSQRAKNIQYF.

The CDR3 here is CASSARTGRTDTQYF. CDR3 nucleotides: TGTGCCAGCAGTGCCCGGACAGGGAGGACAGATACGCAGTATTTT. V usage is TRBV2 and J usage is TRBJ2-3; 8 bases line up with TRBD1. Trimming cost V 4 bases and J 3 bases; bases outside gene matches: 6. CDR3 size: 15 residues. The germline V gene has CDR1 SNHLY and CDR2 FYNNEI.

The chain uses TRBV30 and TRBJ2-5, with 8 bases that match TRBD2. Trimming cost V 1 base and J 2 bases; bases outside gene matches: 0. This CDR3 is 13 amino acids long. The germline CDR1 and CDR2 sequences are GTSNPN and SVGIG (reference sequence). The CDR3, as DNA: TGTGCCTGGAGTGGACTAGCGCAAGAGACCCAGTACTTC. Residues: CAWSGLAQETQYF.

The rearrangement joins TRBV10-3 to TRBJ2-7; TRBD1 matches at 10 bases. The V gene's germline CDR1 is ENHRY and CDR2 SYGVKD. The ends lost 8 bases at V and 7 bases at J; junction bases unmatched: 8. The CDR3 covers 13 residues. CDR3 in amino acids: CAIETGGREEQYF. CDR3 coding DNA: TGTGCCATCGAGACAGGGGGCCGGGAGGAGCAGTACTTC.

V gene TRBV28 combines with J gene TRBJ1-2; TRBD1 matches at 7 bases. This CDR3 has 14 amino acids. Germline CDR1 is MDHEN and CDR2 is SYDVKM. J was trimmed by 5 bases and V by 3 bases; bases with no gene match: 6. The CDR3 loop is CASSFGTEVYGYTF. The CDR3 nucleotides are TGTGCCAGCAGTTTTGGGACAGAGGTTTATGGCTACACCTTC.

V usage is TRBV4-1 and J usage is TRBJ2-7; TRBD1 matches at 7 bases. Germline values: CDR1 MGHRA, CDR2 YSYEKL. The V gene end was trimmed by 0 bases and the J gene end by 3 bases; junction bases not matched to a gene: 11. The CDR3 has 17 amino acids. This chain's CDR3 is CASSQEVRTGTFYEQYF. CDR3 DNA: TGCGCCAGCAGCCAAGAAGTAAGGACAGGAACCTTCTACGAGCAGTACTTC.

This sequence joins TRBV19 and TRBJ1-5; D is perhaps TRBD1 (6 bases). Trimming cost V 7 bases and J 7 bases, with 26 bases left between them. This CDR3 is 17 amino acids long. Germline V gene lookup returns CDR1 LNHDA and CDR2 SQIVND (reference sequence). The CDR3 DNA reads as TGTGCCAGTAATCGCGACCAAGGGGGGCCGGAGGGGCAGCCCCAGCATTTT. It specifies CASNRDQGGPEGQPQHF.

This chain joins TRBV25-1 and TRBJ2-5; TRBD2 might be the D (6 bases). The CDR3 contains 13 residues. V was clipped by 6 bases and J by 1 base, with 9 bases between them. The V gene's germline CDR1 is MGHDK and CDR2 SYGVNS. CDR3 sequence: CASSTSPQETQYF. CDR3 nucleotides: TGTGCCAGCAGCACTAGCCCCCAAGAGACCCAGTACTTC. The entire variable domain, with the rest obtained from reference TRBV25-1 and TRBJ2-5, is as follows: EADIYQTPRYLVIGTGKKITLECSQTMGHDKMYWYQQDPGMELHLIHYSYGVNSTEKGDLSSESTVSRIRTEHFPLTLESARPSHTSQYLCASSTSPQETQYFGPGTRLLVL.

This chain uses TRBV30 with TRBJ2-7, with unresolved D. This CDR3 spans 14 amino acids. Trimming took off 0 bases at V and 6 bases at J, with 15 bases between the two ends. CDR1 and CDR2 from the germline V gene are GTSNPN and SVGIG (reference sequence). The CDR3 protein is CAWSVQIGFSEQYF. The CDR3 DNA follows: TGTGCCTGGAGTGTACAAATAGGGTTCAGCGAGCAGTACTTC.

This clone was recorded once. The chain combines TRBV5-1 with TRBJ2-2, with D possibly being TRBD1 or TRBD2 (6 bases each). The V gene's germline CDR1 is SGHRS and CDR2 YFSETQ. Trimming removed 2 bases from V and 4 bases from J, with 15 bases in between. The CDR3 contains 16 residues. The CDR3 protein is CASSLGGNRGTGELFF. The CDR3 DNA sequence: TGCGCCAGCAGCTTAGGGGGGAATCGAGGCACCGGGGAGCTGTTTTTT.

The J gene is TRBJ2-2, the V gene TRBV6-1; 7 bases are a match to TRBD2. Germline loops: CDR1 MNHNS, CDR2 SASEGT. The CDR3 has 13 residues. V lost 8 bases to trimming and J lost 6 bases; unmatched junction nucleotides: 6. In nucleotides, the CDR3 is TGTGCCAGCGGACGGCGGGAGCCCGGGGAGCTGTTTTTT. Protein: CASGRREPGELFF.

The chain is built from TRBV5-1 and TRBJ1-1; 12 nucleotides agree with TRBD1. V was clipped by 4 bases and J by 7 bases; unmatched bases: 5. The germline V gene encodes CDR1 SGHRS and CDR2 YFSETQ. The CDR3 sequence is 14 residues long. CDR3 nucleotides: TGCGCCAGCAGCAGAGGGACAGGGGGCGATGAAGCTTTCTTT. As protein: CASSRGTGGDEAFF.

The gene calls are TRBV6-1 and TRBJ1-3; a possible D gene is TRBD1 (5 bases). The CDR3 contains 14 residues. Trimming removed 2 bases from V and 8 bases from J, with 13 bases in between. Germline assignment: CDR1 MNHNS and CDR2 SASEGT. CDR3 DNA sequence: TGTGCCAGCAGTGAACGCAGGGTATTTGACACCATATATTTT. Its translation is CASSERRVFDTIYF.

V usage is TRBV18 and J usage is TRBJ1-5; D might be TRBD1 (6 bases). Between the trimmed V and J ends, which lost 3 bases and 0 bases, there was a span of 15 bases. The CDR3 covers 17 residues. Germline V gene lookup returns CDR1 KGHSH and CDR2 LQKENI. The CDR3 spells CASSPTQGRGSNQPQHF. CDR3 DNA: TGTGCCAGCTCACCGACCCAGGGGCGGGGTAGCAATCAGCCCCAGCATTTT. Drawing the rest from reference TRBV18 and TRBJ1-5, the complete variable domain is NAGVMQNPRHLVRRRGQEARLRCSPMKGHSHVYWYRQLPEEGLKFMVYLQKENIIDESGMPKERFSAEFPKEGPSILRIQQVVRGDSAAYFCASSPTQGRGSNQPQHFGDGTRLSIL.

The chain uses TRBV5-5 and TRBJ2-6, with D hard to call. CDR3 length: 17 amino acids. Deletions cut 4 bases from V and 0 bases from J, with 14 bases between. Looked up from germline, CDR1 is SGHKS and CDR2 is YYEKEE (reference sequence). The DNA of the CDR3 is TGTGCCAGCAGCCTCAGACCCTCAAGCTCTGGGGCCAACGTCCTGACTTTC. Translation gives CASSLRPSSSGANVLTF.

This chain connects TRBV29-1 to TRBJ2-5; D tentatively reads TRBD1 or TRBD2 (5 bases each). CDR3 size: 14 residues. From germline, CDR1 is SQVTM and CDR2 ANQGSEA. V dropped 6 bases and J dropped 3 bases, with 17 bases sitting between them. The DNA of the CDR3 is TGCAGCGTGGTAGAATGGGACGGTAAAGAGACCCAGTACTTC. This codes for CSVVEWDGKETQYF.

This rearrangement joins TRBV5-4 to TRBJ2-1; 9 bases are shared with TRBD2. The V gene's germline CDR1 is SGHNT and CDR2 YYREEE (reference sequence). The V gene end was trimmed by 0 bases and the J gene end by 9 bases; junction bases not matched to a gene: 4. The CDR3 is 14 residues long. CDR3 DNA: TGTGCCAGCAGCTTGGTGCGGGAGGGGGGTGAGCAGTTCTTC. Encoded protein: CASSLVREGGEQFF.

CDR3 nucleotide sequence: TGTGCCAGCAGCCCCCATCTAGCGGGAGCCACAGATACGCAGTATTTT. It specifies CASSPHLAGATDTQYF. The gene calls are TRBV28 and TRBJ2-3; TRBD2 matches at 10 bases. The CDR3 contains 16 residues. Germline trimming cut 6 bases from V and 2 bases from J; bases unmatched to any gene: 8. The germline CDR1 and CDR2 sequences are MDHEN and SYDVKM. The full variable domain, completed using reference TRBV28 and TRBJ2-3, is DVKVTQSSRYLVKRTGEKVFLECVQDMDHENMFWYRQDPGLGLRLIYFSYDVKMKEKGDIPEGYSVSREKKERFSLILESASTNQTSMYLCASSPHLAGATDTQYFGPGTRLTVL.

This clone was counted between two and nine times. The V call is TRBV11-2, the J call TRBJ1-2, with D possibly matching TRBD1 (5 bases). Trimming took off 0 bases at V and 4 bases at J, with 15 bases between the two ends. Looked up from germline, CDR1 is SGHAT and CDR2 is FQNNGV. The length of the CDR3 is 16 residues. The CDR3 DNA sequence: TGTGCCAGCAGCTTAGACGGCGGGGACGCTCGCTATGGCTACACCTTC. Its translation is CASSLDGGDARYGYTF.

V gene TRBV20-1 combines with J gene TRBJ1-1; D remains unclear. Germline V gene sequence: CDR1 DFQATT, CDR2 SNEGSKA (reference sequence). The length of the CDR3 is 10 residues. V lost 8 bases, J lost 1 base, and 5 bases lay in between. The CDR3: CSPGNTEAFF. In DNA, the CDR3 is TGCAGTCCTGGGAACACTGAAGCTTTCTTT.

The rearrangement uses TRBV2 and TRBJ1-6; D is undetermined. V lost 5 bases, J lost 8 bases, and 13 bases lay in between. CDR1 and CDR2 (germline): SNHLY, FYNNEI. The CDR3 is 14 amino acids. CDR3 amino acids: CASSPRGRDSPLHF. In DNA, the CDR3 is TGTGCCAGCAGTCCTCGAGGGAGGGATTCACCCCTCCACTTT. Variable domain in full (rest from reference TRBV2 and TRBJ1-6): EPEVTQTPSHQVTQMGQEVILRCVPISNHLYFYWYRQILGQKVEFLVSFYNNEISEKSEIFDDQFSVERPDGSNFTLKIRSTKLEDSAMYFCASSPRGRDSPLHFGNGTRLTVT.

The chain couples TRBV9 to TRBJ2-1; 12 bases are a match to TRBD2. CDR1 SGDLS and CDR2 YYNGEE come from the germline V gene. J lost 10 bases, V lost 4 bases, and 12 bases had no gene match. CDR3 length equals 16 residues. The CDR3 loop reads CASSPRRLAGVEEQFF. The CDR3 DNA is TGTGCCAGCAGCCCCCGGAGACTAGCGGGAGTTGAGGAGCAGTTCTTC.

V gene TRBV28 combines with J gene TRBJ2-7, with D possibly called TRBD1 or TRBD2 (5 bases each). CDR3 length: 13 residues. Trimming removed 5 bases at V and 7 bases at J, with 15 bases between. CDR1 and CDR2 from the germline V gene are MDHEN and SYDVKM. CDR3 in amino acids: CASSTPGAREQYF. The CDR3 coding sequence is TGTGCCAGCAGTACCCCCGGGGCGCGAGAGCAGTACTTC.

The rearrangement joins TRBV2 to TRBJ2-7, with D unclear. The CDR3 is 12 amino acids. The V and J ends lost 8 bases and 3 bases respectively, with 11 bases between them. The germline V gene encodes CDR1 SNHLY and CDR2 FYNNEI. The CDR3 here is CASRLEFYEQYF. The CDR3 coding sequence is TGTGCCAGCCGGTTAGAGTTCTACGAGCAGTACTTC.

V is TRBV11-3 and J is TRBJ1-1; 9 bases are shared with TRBD1. The J segment lost 6 bases and the V segment lost 5 bases, leaving 4 bases of the junction unmatched. The CDR3 runs 13 residues. The germline gives CDR1 SGHNT, CDR2 YENEEA. In DNA, the CDR3 is TGTGCCAGCAGCCATAGACAGGGGGCTGAAGCTTTCTTT. This translates into CASSHRQGAEAFF.

This chain links TRBV16 with TRBJ1-2; D might be TRBD1 (5 bases). The CDR3 is 14 residues long. Germline V gene lookup returns CDR1 KGHSY and CDR2 FQNENV. V was cut by 3 bases and J by 8 bases, with 16 bases left in between. The CDR3 spells CASSQRDPLRGYTF. For the CDR3, the DNA is TGTGCCAGCAGCCAGCGGGACCCTCTACGGGGCTACACCTTC. The full variable domain, with the rest looked up from reference TRBV16 and TRBJ1-2, is GEEVAQTPKHLVRGEGQKAKLYCAPIKGHSYVFWYQQVLKNEFKFLISFQNENVFDETGMPKERFSAKCLPNSPCSLEIQATKLEDSAVYFCASSQRDPLRGYTFGSGTRLTVV.

This clone has just one count. The J gene is TRBJ1-1, the V gene TRBV7-2; D ambiguous. V gave up 2 bases and J gave up 5 bases, with 3 bases separating them. The CDR3 spans 11 residues. In germline, CDR1 is SGHTA, CDR2 FQGNSA. CDR3 in amino acids: CASSLWTEAFF. The CDR3 bases are TGTGCCAGCAGCTTATGGACTGAAGCTTTCTTT.

This chain connects TRBV27 to TRBJ2-5; D possibly matches TRBD1 or TRBD2 (5 bases each). The V end was cut by 1 base, the J end by 5 bases, with 14 bases between. This CDR3 has 15 residues. CDR1 and CDR2 (germline): MNHEY, SMNVEV (reference sequence). The CDR3 bases are TGTGCCAGCAGTTTATTCGGTGGGGGACGGGAGACCCAGTACTTC. Its translation is CASSLFGGGRETQYF.

The genes are TRBV9 and TRBJ2-7; TRBD2 is a possible D gene (6 bases). The germline V gene encodes CDR1 SGDLS and CDR2 YYNGEE. The CDR3 runs to 18 residues. Deletions cut 4 bases from V and 3 bases from J, with 26 bases between. The CDR3 DNA follows: TGTGCCAGCAGCCCGAAGGGGTTCGGGACTCCACAAAGCTACGAGCAGTACTTC. Translation gives CASSPKGFGTPQSYEQYF.

The chain uses TRBV28 and TRBJ1-4; TRBD1 agrees at 7 bases. Trimming took 5 bases from V and 8 from J; bases not matched to a gene: 11. The CDR3 extends over 15 amino acids. Germline V gene data show CDR1 as MDHEN and CDR2 as SYDVKM. CDR3 amino acids: CASSPIQGRDEKLFF. As DNA, the CDR3 is TGTGCCAGCAGTCCAATACAGGGGAGGGACGAAAAACTGTTTTTT.

The chain couples TRBV18 to TRBJ2-7; 11 nucleotides match TRBD2. The CDR3 loop spans 15 amino acids. Germline trimming cut 3 bases from V and 2 bases from J; bases unmatched to any gene: 3. CDR1 KGHSH and CDR2 LQKENI come from the germline V gene. The CDR3 region is CASSPGTSGTYEQYF. The DNA for the CDR3 is TGTGCCAGCTCACCCGGGACTAGCGGAACCTACGAGCAGTACTTC. Full variable domain (rest looked up from reference TRBV18 and TRBJ2-7): NAGVMQNPRHLVRRRGQEARLRCSPMKGHSHVYWYRQLPEEGLKFMVYLQKENIIDESGMPKERFSAEFPKEGPSILRIQQVVRGDSAAYFCASSPGTSGTYEQYFGPGTRLTVT.